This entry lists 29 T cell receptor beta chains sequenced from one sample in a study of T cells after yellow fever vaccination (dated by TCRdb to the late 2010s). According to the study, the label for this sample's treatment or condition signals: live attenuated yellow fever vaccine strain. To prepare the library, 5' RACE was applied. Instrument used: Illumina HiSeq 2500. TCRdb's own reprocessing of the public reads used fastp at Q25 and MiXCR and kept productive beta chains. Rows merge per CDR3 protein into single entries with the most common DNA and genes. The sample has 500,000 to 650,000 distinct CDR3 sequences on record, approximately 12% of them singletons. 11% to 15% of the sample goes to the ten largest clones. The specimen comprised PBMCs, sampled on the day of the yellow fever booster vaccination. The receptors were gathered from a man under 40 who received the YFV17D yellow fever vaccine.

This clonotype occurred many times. The CDR3 loop is CASSSDRTTEQFF. CDR3 DNA sequence: TGTGCCAGCAGCTCCGACAGGACCACGGAGCAGTTCTTC. V and J are TRBV11-2 and TRBJ2-1; a weak D match, TRBD1 (6 bases). Germline CDR1 and CDR2: SGHAT and FQNNGV. V was trimmed by 4 bases and J by 10 bases, leaving 14 bases between them. This CDR3 is built from 13 residues. Based on the CDR3 plus reference TRBV11-2 and TRBJ2-1, the full variable domain is EAGVAQSPRYKIIEKRQSVAFWCNPISGHATLYWYQQILGQGPKLLIQFQNNGVVDDSQLPKDRFSAERLKGVDSTLKIQPAKLEDSAVYLCASSSDRTTEQFFGPGTRLTVL.

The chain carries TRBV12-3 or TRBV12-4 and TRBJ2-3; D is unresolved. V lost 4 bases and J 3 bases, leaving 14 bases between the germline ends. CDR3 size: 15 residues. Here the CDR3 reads CASSSGNSHTDTQYF. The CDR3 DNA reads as TGTGCCAGCAGTTCAGGAAATTCCCATACAGATACGCAGTATTTT.

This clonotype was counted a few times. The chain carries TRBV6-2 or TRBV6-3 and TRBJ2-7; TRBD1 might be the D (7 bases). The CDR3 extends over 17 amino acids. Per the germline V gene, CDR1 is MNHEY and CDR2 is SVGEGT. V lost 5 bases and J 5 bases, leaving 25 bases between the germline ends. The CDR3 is CASSQTTGRYGRDEQYF. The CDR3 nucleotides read TGTGCCAGCAGTCAGACGACAGGGAGGTACGGACGTGACGAGCAGTACTTC.

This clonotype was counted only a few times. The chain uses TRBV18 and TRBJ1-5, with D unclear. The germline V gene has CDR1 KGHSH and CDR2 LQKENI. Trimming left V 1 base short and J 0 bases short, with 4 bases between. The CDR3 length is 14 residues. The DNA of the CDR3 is TGTGCCAGCTCACCACTGGATAGCAATCAGCCCCAGCATTTT. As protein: CASSPLDSNQPQHF.

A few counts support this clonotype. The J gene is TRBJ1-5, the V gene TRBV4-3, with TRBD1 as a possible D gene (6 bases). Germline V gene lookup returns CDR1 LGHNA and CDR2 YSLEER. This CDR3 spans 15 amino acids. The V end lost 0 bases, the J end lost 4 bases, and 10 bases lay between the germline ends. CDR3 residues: CASSQDRTGNQPQHF. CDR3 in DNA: TGCGCCAGCAGCCAAGATAGAACAGGGAATCAGCCCCAGCATTTT.

The CDR3 nucleotides read TGTGCCAGCAGCCGGGGCGGCGGGGCCAACGTCCTGACTTTC. The encoded protein is CASSRGGGANVLTF. This chain joins TRBV14 and TRBJ2-6; possibly TRBD1 for D (5 bases). Germline loops: CDR1 SGHDN, CDR2 FVKESK. V lost 4 bases, J lost 4 bases, and 8 bases lay in between. The CDR3 consists of 14 residues.

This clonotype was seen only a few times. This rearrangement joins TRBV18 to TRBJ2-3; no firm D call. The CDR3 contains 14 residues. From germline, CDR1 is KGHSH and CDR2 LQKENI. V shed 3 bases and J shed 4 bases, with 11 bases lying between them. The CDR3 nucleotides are TGTGCCAGCTCACCCCACAAGGGTGCAGATACGCAGTATTTT. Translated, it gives CASSPHKGADTQYF. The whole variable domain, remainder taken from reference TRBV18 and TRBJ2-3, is NAGVMQNPRHLVRRRGQEARLRCSPMKGHSHVYWYRQLPEEGLKFMVYLQKENIIDESGMPKERFSAEFPKEGPSILRIQQVVRGDSAAYFCASSPHKGADTQYFGPGTRLTVL.

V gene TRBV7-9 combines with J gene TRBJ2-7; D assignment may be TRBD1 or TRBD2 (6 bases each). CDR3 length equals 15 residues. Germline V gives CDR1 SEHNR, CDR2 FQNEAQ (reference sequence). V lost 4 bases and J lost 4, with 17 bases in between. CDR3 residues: CASSSFRGRAYEQYF. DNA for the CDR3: TGTGCCAGCAGCTCATTCCGGGGGCGGGCGTACGAGCAGTACTTC.

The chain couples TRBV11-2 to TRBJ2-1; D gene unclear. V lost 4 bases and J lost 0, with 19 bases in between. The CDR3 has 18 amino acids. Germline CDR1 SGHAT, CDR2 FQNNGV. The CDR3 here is CASSSYTPPYSSYNEQFF. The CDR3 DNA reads TGTGCCAGCAGCTCCTACACCCCTCCATACTCCTCCTACAATGAGCAGTTCTTC.

CDR3 amino acids: CASSPGQDEAFF. CDR3 coding DNA: TGTGCCAGCAGCCCCGGACAGGATGAAGCTTTCTTT. The V gene is TRBV7-6, the J gene TRBJ1-1, with 7 bases lining up with TRBD1. The germline gives CDR1 SGHVS, CDR2 FNYEAQ. The CDR3 has 12 amino acids. Trimming cost V 5 bases and J 7 bases; bases outside gene matches: 4.

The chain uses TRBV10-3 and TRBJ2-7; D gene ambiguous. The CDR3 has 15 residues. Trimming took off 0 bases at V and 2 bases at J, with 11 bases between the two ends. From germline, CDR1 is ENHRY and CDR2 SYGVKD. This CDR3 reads CAISESIGPAYEQYF. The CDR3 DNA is TGTGCCATCAGTGAGTCTATAGGCCCGGCCTACGAGCAGTACTTC.

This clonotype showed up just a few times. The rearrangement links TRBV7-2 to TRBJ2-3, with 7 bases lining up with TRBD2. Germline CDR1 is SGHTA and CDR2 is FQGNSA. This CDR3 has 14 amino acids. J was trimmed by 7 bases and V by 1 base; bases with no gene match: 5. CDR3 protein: CASSLGGGPNTQYF. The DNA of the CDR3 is TGTGCCAGCAGCTTAGGGGGAGGGCCAAATACGCAGTATTTT.

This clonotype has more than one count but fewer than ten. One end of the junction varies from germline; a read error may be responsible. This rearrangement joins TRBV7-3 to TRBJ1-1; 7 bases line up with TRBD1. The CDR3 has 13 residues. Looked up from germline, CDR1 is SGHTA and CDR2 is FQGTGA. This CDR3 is CASSKSTTGWVVF. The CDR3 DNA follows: TGTGCCAGCAGTAAATCTACGACAGGGTGGGTGGTTTTT.

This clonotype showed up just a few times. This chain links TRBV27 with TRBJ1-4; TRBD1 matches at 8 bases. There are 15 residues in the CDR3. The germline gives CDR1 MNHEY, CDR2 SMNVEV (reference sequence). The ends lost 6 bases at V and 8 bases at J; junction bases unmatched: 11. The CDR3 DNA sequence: TGTGCCAGCAGCCAACTGGCAGGGGGCCAAGAAAAACTGTTTTTT. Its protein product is CASSQLAGGQEKLFF.

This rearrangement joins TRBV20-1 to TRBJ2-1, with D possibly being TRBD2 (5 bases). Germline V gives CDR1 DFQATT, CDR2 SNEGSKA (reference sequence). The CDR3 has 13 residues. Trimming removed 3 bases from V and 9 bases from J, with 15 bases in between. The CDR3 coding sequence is TGCAGTGCTAGCCCCCGGGGATTCGGTGAGCAGTTCTTC. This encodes CSASPRGFGEQFF.

The CDR3 sequence is CASSPPTTDNQPQHF. CDR3 nucleotides: TGTGCCAGCAGTCCTCCGACGACAGACAATCAGCCCCAGCATTTT. The gene calls are TRBV12-3 or TRBV12-4 and TRBJ1-5, with D possibly matching TRBD1 (5 bases). The length of the CDR3 is 15 residues. The V end lost 5 bases, the J end lost 3 bases, and 14 bases lay between the germline ends.

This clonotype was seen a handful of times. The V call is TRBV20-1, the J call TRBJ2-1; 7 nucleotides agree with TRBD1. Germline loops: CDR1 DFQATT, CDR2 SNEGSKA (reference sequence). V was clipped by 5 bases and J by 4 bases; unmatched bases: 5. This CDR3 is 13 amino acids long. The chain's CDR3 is CSAPRGQYNEQFF. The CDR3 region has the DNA TGCAGTGCTCCTAGGGGACAGTACAATGAGCAGTTCTTC.

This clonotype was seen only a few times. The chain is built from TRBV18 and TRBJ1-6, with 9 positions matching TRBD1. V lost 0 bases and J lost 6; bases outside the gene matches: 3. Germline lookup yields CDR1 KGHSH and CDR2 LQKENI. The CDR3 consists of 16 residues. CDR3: CASSPPGTGFNSPLHF. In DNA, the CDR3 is TGTGCCAGCTCACCACCCGGGACAGGGTTTAATTCACCCCTCCACTTT.

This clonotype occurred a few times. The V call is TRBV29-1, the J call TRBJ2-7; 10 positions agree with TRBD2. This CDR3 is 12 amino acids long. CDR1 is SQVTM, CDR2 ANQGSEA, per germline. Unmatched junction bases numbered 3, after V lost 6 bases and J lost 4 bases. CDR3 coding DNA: TGCAGCGTAGCGGGAGGGACTTACGAGCAGTACTTC. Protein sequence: CSVAGGTYEQYF.

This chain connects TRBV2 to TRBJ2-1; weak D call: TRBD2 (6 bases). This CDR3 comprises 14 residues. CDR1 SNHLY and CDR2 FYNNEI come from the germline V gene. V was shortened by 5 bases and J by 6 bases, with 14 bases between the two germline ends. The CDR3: CASSPSGGFNEQFF. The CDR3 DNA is TGTGCCAGCAGTCCCAGCGGAGGGTTCAATGAGCAGTTCTTC.

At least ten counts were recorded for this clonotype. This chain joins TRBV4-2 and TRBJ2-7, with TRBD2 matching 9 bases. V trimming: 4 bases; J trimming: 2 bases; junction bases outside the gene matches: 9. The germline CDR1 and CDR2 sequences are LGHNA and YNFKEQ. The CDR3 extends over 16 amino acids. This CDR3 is CASSRTVAGETYEQYF. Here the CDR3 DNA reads TGTGCCAGCAGCCGAACCGTAGCGGGAGAAACCTACGAGCAGTACTTC.

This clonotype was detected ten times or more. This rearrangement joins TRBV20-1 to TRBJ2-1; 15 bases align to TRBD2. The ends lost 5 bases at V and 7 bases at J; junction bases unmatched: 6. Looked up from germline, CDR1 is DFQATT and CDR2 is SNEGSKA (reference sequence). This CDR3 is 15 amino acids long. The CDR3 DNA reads TGCAGTGCTGGGACTAGCGGGAGGACAACAAATGAGCAGTTCTTC. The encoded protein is CSAGTSGRTTNEQFF.

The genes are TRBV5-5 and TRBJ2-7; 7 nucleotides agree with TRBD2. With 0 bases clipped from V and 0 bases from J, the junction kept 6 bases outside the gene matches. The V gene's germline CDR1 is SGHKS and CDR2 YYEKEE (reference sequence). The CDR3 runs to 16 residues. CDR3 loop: CASSLGGGPSSYEQYF. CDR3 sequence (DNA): TGTGCCAGCAGCTTGGGGGGGGGACCGAGCTCCTACGAGCAGTACTTC.

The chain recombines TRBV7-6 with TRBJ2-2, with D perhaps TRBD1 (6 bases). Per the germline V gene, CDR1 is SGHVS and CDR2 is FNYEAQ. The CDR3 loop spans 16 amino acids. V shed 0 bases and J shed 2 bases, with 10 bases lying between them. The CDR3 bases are TGTGCCAGCAGCTTAGCAGGGGGAATCAACACCGGGGAGCTGTTTTTT. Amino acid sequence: CASSLAGGINTGELFF. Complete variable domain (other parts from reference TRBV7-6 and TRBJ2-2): GAGVSQSPRYKVTKRGQDVALRCDPISGHVSLYWYRQALGQGPEFLTYFNYEAQQDKSGLPNDRFSAERPEGSISTLTIQRTEQRDSAMYRCASSLAGGINTGELFFGEGSRLTVL.

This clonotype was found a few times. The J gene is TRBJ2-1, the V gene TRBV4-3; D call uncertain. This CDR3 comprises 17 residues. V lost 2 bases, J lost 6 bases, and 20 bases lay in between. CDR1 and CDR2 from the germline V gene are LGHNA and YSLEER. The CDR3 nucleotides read TGCGCCAGCAGCCAATCTCCACCCGGACGGCGGTCCAATGAGCAGTTCTTC. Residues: CASSQSPPGRRSNEQFF.

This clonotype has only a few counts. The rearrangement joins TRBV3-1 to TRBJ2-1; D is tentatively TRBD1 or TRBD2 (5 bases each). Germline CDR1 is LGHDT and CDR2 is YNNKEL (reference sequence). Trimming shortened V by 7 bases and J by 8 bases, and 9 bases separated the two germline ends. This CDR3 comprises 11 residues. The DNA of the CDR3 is TGTGCCAGCACGATGGGGGATGAGCAGTTCTTC. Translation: CASTMGDEQFF.

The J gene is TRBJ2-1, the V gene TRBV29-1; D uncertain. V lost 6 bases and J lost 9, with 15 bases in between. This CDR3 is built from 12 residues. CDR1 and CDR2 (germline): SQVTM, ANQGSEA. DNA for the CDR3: TGCAGCGTGGCTAGGCGTTGGGGTGAGCAGTTCTTC. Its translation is CSVARRWGEQFF.

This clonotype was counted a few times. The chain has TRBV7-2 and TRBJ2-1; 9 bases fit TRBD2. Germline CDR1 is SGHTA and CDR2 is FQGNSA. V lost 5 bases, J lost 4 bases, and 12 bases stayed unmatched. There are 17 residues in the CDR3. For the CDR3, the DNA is TGTGCCAGCAGCAAACCTCCTCTGCGGGAGGGGTACAATGAGCAGTTCTTC. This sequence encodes CASSKPPLREGYNEQFF.

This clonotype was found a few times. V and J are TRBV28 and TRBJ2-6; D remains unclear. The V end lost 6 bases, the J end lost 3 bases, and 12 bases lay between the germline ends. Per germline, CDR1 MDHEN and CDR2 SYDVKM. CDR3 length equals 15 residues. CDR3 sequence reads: CASSTVSGGANVLTF. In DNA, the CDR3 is TGTGCCAGCAGCACTGTATCTGGTGGGGCCAACGTCCTGACTTTC.